This TCR beta chain was found in a study of T cell changes during pregnancy in multiple sclerosis. The repertoire was sequenced with immunoSEQ multiplex PCR; TCRdb's copy has only in-frame clones and lacks some. The sample yields 65,000 to 90,000 clones, 80% to 95% seen once. J was trimmed by 7 bases and V by 1 base; bases with no gene match: 8. Germline CDR1 reads GTSNPN; CDR2 reads SVGIG (reference sequence). This CDR3 region has 14 residues. This TCR derives from a female donor with multiple sclerosis, enrolled in a pregnancy study. The specimen comprised CD4+ T cells from peripheral blood mononuclear cells, sampled after pregnancy. The chain is built from TRBV30 and TRBJ2-7; the match to TRBD2 covers 9 bases. The CDR3 DNA reads TGTGCCTGGAGTGCAGTTAGCGGGAGTTATGAGCAGTACTTC. Translation: CAWSAVSGSYEQYF.